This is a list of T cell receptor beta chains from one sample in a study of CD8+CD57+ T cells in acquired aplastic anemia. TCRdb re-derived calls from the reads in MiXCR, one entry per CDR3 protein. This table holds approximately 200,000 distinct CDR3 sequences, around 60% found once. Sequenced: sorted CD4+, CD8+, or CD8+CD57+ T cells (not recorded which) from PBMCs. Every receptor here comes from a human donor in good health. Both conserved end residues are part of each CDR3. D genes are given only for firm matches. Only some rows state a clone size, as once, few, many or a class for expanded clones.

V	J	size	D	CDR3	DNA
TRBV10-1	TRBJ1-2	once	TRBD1	CASRLYRGVSYGYTF	TGTGCCAGCAGGTTATACAGGGGGGTTAGCTATGGCTACACCTTC
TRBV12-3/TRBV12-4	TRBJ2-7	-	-	CASSLEATYEQYF	TGTGCCAGCAGTTTGGAAGCAACCTACGAGCAGTACTTC
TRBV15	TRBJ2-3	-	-	CATSRAEGAGATDTQYF	TGTGCCACCAGCAGAGCCGAGGGGGCGGGAGCTACAGATACGCAGTATTTT
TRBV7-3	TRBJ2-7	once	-	CASSLSPALSGLVYEHYF	TGTGCCAGCAGTTTATCCCCCGCCCTGTCGGGTCTGGTGTACGAGCATTACTTC
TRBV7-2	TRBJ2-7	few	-	CASRESLSYEQYF	TGTGCCAGCCGTGAAAGTTTGTCCTACGAGCAGTACTTC
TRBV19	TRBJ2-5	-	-	CASSNIQETQYF	TGTGCCAGTAGTAATATACAAGAGACCCAGTACTTC
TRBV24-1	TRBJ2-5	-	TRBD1	CATSEPPGQGDGETQYF	TGTGCCACCAGTGAGCCTCCGGGACAGGGGGATGGAGAGACCCAGTACTTC
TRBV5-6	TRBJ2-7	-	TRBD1	CASSRTGLSYEQYF	TGTGCCAGCAGCCGGACAGGTTTGAGCTACGAGCAGTACTTC
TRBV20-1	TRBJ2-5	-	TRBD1	CSAPGGGDRGWETQYF	TGCAGTGCCCCTGGGGGGGGGGACAGGGGGTGGGAGACCCAGTACTTC
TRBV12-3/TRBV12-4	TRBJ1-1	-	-	CASSLARGTTEAFF	TGTGCCAGCAGTTTAGCGCGAGGAACAACTGAAGCTTTCTTT
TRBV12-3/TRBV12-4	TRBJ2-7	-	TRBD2	CASSLVWGGGAAGEQYF	TGTGCCAGCAGTTTAGTTTGGGGCGGGGGTGCTGCTGGGGAGCAGTACTTC
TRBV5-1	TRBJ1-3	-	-	CASRPGQQNTIYF	TGCGCCAGCAGACCGGGACAACAGAACACCATATATTTT
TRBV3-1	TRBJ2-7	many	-	CASSQDTLVAWDMGEQYF	TGTGCCAGCAGCCAAGATACTTTAGTAGCTTGGGACATGGGGGAGCAGTACTTC
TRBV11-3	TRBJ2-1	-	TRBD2	CASSLKRLAGGEQFF	TGTGCCAGCAGCTTAAAACGACTAGCGGGAGGGGAGCAGTTCTTC
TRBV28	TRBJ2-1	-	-	CASSFSGHSYNEQFF	TGTGCCAGCAGTTTTTCTGGACATTCCTACAATGAGCAGTTCTTC
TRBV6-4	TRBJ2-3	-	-	CASTYRLGTDTQYF	TGTGCCAGCACCTATAGACTGGGGACAGATACGCAGTATTTT
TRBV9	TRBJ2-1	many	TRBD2	CASSVGGGTVEQFF	TGTGCCAGCAGCGTTGGGGGAGGGACGGTTGAGCAGTTCTTC
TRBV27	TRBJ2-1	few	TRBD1	CASSMFRDRLLDEQFF	TGTGCCAGCAGTATGTTCCGGGACAGGCTCCTGGATGAGCAGTTCTTC
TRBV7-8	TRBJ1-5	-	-	CASSSPTEERNQPQHF	TGTGCCAGCAGCTCCCCCACGGAGGAACGCAATCAGCCCCAGCATTTT
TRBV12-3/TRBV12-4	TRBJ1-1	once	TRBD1	CASSWGQGRRAFF	TGTGCCAGCAGTTGGGGACAGGGAAGGAGAGCTTTCTTT
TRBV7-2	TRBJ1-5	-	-	CASSPVWSQPQHF	TGTGCCAGCAGCCCCGTATGGAGTCAGCCCCAGCATTTT
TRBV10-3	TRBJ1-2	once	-	CAIRGASANGYTF	TGTGCCATCAGGGGCGCTTCGGCGAATGGCTACACCTTC
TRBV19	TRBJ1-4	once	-	CASSITGGGEKLFF	TGTGCCAGTAGTATAACCGGGGGCGGTGAAAAACTGTTTTTT
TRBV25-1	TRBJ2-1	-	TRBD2	CASSESGRTSGGTYNEQFF	TGTGCCAGCAGTGAATCGGGTCGGACTAGCGGGGGGACCTACAATGAGCAGTTCTTC
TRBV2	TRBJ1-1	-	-	CASMRGEGYLTEAFF	TGTGCCAGTATGAGGGGAGAGGGATATTTGACTGAAGCTTTCTTT
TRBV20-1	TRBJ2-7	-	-	CSASHLTTGASYEQYF	TGCAGTGCTTCTCACCTGACGACTGGGGCATCCTACGAGCAGTACTTC
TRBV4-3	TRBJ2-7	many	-	CASSQESYSSYEQYF	TGCGCCAGCAGCCAAGAGTCGTATAGTTCCTACGAGCAGTACTTC
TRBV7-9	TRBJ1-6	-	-	CASSLDLLGPLHF	TGTGCCAGCAGCCTGGACCTGCTCGGACCCCTCCACTTT
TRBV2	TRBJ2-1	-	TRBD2	CASRARLAGSSYNEQFF	TGTGCCAGCAGAGCTCGACTAGCGGGGAGCTCCTACAATGAGCAGTTCTTC